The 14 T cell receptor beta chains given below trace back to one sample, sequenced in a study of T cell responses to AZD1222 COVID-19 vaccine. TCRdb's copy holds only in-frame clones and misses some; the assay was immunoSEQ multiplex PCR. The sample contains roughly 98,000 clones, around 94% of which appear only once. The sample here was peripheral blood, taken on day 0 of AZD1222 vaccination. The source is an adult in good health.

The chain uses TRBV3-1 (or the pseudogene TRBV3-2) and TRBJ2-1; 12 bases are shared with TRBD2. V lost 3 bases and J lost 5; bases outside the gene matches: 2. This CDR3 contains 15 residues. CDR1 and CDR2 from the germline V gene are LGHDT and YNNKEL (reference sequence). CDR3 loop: CASSQRTSGNNEQFF. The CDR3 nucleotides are TGTGCCAGCAGCCAGAGGACTAGCGGGAACAATGAGCAGTTCTTC.

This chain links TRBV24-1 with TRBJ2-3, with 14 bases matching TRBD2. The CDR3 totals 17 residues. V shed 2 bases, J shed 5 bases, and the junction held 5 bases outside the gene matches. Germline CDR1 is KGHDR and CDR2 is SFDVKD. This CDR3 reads CATSDSGLAGEEDTQYF. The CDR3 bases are TGTGCCACCAGTGATTCGGGACTAGCGGGAGAGGAAGATACGCAGTATTTT.

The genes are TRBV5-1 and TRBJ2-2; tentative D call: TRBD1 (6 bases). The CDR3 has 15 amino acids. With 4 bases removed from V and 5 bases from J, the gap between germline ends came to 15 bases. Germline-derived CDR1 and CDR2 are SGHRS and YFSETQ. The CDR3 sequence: CASSLDRVQTGELFF. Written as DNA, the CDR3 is TGCGCCAGCAGCCTGGACAGAGTGCAGACCGGGGAGCTGTTTTTT.

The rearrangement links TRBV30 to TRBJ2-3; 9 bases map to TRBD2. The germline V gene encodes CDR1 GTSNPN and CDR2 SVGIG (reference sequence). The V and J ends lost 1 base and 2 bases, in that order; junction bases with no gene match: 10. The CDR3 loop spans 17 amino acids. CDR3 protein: CAWSGAGGGADTDTQYF. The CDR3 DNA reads TGTGCCTGGAGTGGGGCCGGCGGGGGGGCCGACACAGATACGCAGTATTTT. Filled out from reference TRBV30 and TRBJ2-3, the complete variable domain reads SQTIHQWPATLVQPVGSPLSLECTVEGTSNPNLYWYRQAAGRGLQLLFYSVGIGQISSEVPQNLSASRPQDRQFILSSKKLLLSDSGFYLCAWSGAGGGADTDTQYFGPGTRLTVL.

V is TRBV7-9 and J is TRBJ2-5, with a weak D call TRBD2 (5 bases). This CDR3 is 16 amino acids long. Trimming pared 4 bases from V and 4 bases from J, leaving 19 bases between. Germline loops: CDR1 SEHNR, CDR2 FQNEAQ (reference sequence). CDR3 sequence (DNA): TGTGCCAGCAGCTCCGGTCGGGGATCTCGAGGAGAGACCCAGTACTTC. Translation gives CASSSGRGSRGETQYF.

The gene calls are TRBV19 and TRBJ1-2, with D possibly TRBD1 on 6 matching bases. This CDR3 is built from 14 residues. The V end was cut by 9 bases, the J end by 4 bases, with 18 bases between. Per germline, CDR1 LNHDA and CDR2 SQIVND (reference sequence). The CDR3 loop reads CASQTGTIGYGYTF. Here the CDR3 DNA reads TGTGCCAGCCAAACCGGGACAATAGGCTATGGCTACACCTTC.

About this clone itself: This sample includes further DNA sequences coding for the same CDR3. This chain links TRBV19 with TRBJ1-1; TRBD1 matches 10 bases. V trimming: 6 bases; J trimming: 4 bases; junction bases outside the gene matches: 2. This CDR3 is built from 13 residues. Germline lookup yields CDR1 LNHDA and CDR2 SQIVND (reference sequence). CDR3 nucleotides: TGTGCCAGTAGCAGACAGGGGGCCACTGAAGCTTTCTTT. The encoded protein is CASSRQGATEAFF.

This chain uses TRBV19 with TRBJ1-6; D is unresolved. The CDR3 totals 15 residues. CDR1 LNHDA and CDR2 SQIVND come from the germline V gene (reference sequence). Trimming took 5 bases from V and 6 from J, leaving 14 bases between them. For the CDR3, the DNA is TGTGCCAGTAGTGGGTCAGGAGTAATTAATTCACCCCTCCACTTT. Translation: CASSGSGVINSPLHF.

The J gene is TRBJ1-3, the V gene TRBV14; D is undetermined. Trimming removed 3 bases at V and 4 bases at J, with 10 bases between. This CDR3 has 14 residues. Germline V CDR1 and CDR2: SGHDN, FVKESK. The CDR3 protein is CASSQALLGNTIYF. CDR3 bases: TGTGCCAGCAGCCAGGCTTTATTAGGAAACACCATATATTTT.

This CDR3 reads CASRGPGLVFDEQFF. CDR3 sequence (DNA): TGTGCCAGCAGAGGACCGGGACTAGTTTTTGATGAGCAGTTCTTC. The chain uses TRBV4-2 and TRBJ2-1; 8 positions match TRBD2. The CDR3 contains 15 residues. Trimming removed 6 bases from V and 8 bases from J; junction bases left unmatched: 12. From germline, CDR1 is LGHNA and CDR2 YNFKEQ.

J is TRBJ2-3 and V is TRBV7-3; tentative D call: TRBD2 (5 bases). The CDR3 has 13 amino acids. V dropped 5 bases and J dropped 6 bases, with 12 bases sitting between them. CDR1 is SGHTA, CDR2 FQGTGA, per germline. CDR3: CASSKTRVDTQYF. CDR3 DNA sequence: TGTGCCAGCAGCAAAACGAGGGTCGATACGCAGTATTTT.

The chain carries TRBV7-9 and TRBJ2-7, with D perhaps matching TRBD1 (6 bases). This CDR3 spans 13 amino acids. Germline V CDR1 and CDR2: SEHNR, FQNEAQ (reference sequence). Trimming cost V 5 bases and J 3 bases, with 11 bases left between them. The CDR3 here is CASSTSDSYEQYF. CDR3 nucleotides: TGTGCCAGCAGCACATCGGACAGCTACGAGCAGTACTTC. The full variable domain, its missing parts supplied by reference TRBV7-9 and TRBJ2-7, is DTGVSQNPRHKITKRGQNVTFRCDPISEHNRLYWYRQTLGQGPEFLTYFQNEAQLEKSRLLSDRFSAERPKGSFSTLEIQRTEQGDSAMYLCASSTSDSYEQYFGPGTRLTVT.

Here the CDR3 reads CASSLRQAGQPQHF. The CDR3, as DNA: TGCGCCAGCAGCCTAAGACAGGCCGGGCAGCCCCAGCATTTT. The chain recombines TRBV4-1 with TRBJ1-5, with D possibly TRBD1 on 6 matching bases. The V and J ends lost 4 bases and 7 bases respectively, with 14 bases between them. The CDR3 length is 14 residues. Germline-derived CDR1 and CDR2 are MGHRA and YSYEKL.

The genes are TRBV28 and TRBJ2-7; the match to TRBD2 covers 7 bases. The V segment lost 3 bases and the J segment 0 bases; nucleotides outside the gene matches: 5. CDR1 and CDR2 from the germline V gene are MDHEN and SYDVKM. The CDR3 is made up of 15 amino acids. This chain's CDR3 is CASSLQAGSSYEQYF. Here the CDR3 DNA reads TGTGCCAGCAGTTTGCAAGCGGGAAGCTCCTACGAGCAGTACTTC.